This is a list of T cell receptor beta chains from one sample in a study of Ad26.COV2.S vaccination and SARS-CoV-2 variants. Repertoires were generated with immunoSEQ multiplex PCR, while TCRdb's copy carries only in-frame clones and drops some. The sample shows about 440,000 clones, approximately 88% of them seen only once. The sample was peripheral blood, taken in a trial of Ad26.COV2.S vaccine versus placebo. These receptors were taken from a person between 18 and 59 years old who received the Ad26.COV2.S COVID-19 vaccine or a placebo. The CDR3 runs from the conserved cysteine through the conserved F or W. A D gene is named only where the DNA matches it firmly. Size is omitted from some rows. Given values are once, few, many or a class for expanded clones.

j_call v_call d_call clone_size cdr3_aa cdr3_nt
TRBJ2-1 TRBV7-2 TRBD2 - CASSLAGGLANEQFF TGTGCCAGCAGCTTAGCGGGGGGACTAGCGAATGAGCAGTTCTTC
TRBJ2-2 TRBV30 TRBD2 once CAWVAGVNTGELFF TGTGCCTGGGTAGCGGGAGTTAACACCGGGGAGCTGTTTTTT
TRBJ2-1 TRBV2 - - CASSEALRGRLAPMANEQFF TGTGCCAGCAGTGAAGCGCTTCGGGGGAGGCTGGCCCCGATGGCCAATGAGCAGTTCTTC
TRBJ2-7 TRBV29-1 TRBD1 few CSVARDRGSYEQYF TGCAGCGTTGCCCGGGACAGGGGCTCCTACGAGCAGTACTTC
TRBJ2-1 TRBV19 TRBD2 - CASSIGIWGLEDVKQFF TGTGCCAGTAGTATAGGAATCTGGGGACTAGAGGACGTTAAGCAGTTCTTC
TRBJ2-3 TRBV19 - - CASSMTDTQYF TGTGCCAGTTCAATGACAGATACGCAGTATTTT
TRBJ2-3 TRBV5-1 TRBD1 many CASSLQGEYTDTQYF TGCGCCAGCAGCTTGCAGGGGGAGTACACAGATACGCAGTATTTT
TRBJ1-2 TRBV28 - - CASSLRFYGYTF TGTGCCAGCAGTTTGAGATTCTATGGCTACACCTTC
TRBJ2-3 TRBV6-5 - - CASRQAPAGDTQYF TGTGCCAGCAGACAGGCCCCGGCGGGAGATACGCAGTATTTT
TRBJ1-5 TRBV19 TRBD1 - CASSTKTGRPGEHF TGTGCCAGTAGTACCAAGACAGGGAGGCCCGGAGAGCATTTT
TRBJ2-5 TRBV7-3 - - CASSRTPQETQYF TGTGCCAGCAGCCGGACTCCTCAAGAGACCCAGTACTTC
TRBJ2-1 TRBV5-6 TRBD2 - CASRLGLAVYNEQFF TGTGCCAGCAGACTGGGACTAGCGGTTTACAATGAGCAGTTCTTC
TRBJ2-5 TRBV15 - - CATGAGSQETQYF TGTGCCACCGGGGCAGGGTCACAAGAGACCCAGTACTTC
TRBJ1-5 TRBV6-2/TRBV6-3 TRBD1 - CASSLPLRGQGGRQPQHF TGTGCCAGCAGTTTACCGTTACGGGGACAGGGAGGGCGGCAGCCCCAGCATTTT
TRBJ2-3 TRBV7-8 - - CASSLGAGATDTQYF TGTGCCAGCAGCTTAGGTGCGGGGGCCACAGATACGCAGTATTTT
TRBJ2-3 TRBV2 - - CASSFRGTDTQYF TGTGCCAGCAGTTTTCGGGGCACAGATACGCAGTATTTT
TRBJ1-5 TRBV29-1 TRBD1 - CSVQQGDQPQHF TGCAGCGTTCAGCAGGGGGATCAGCCCCAGCATTTT
TRBJ1-1 TRBV14 - - CASSQVRPGAAFF TGTGCCAGCAGCCAAGTCAGGCCAGGGGCTGCTTTCTTT
TRBJ1-6 TRBV2 - few CASSPGPGKTSPLHF TGTGCCAGCAGTCCGGGACCGGGAAAAACTTCACCCCTCCACTTT
TRBJ2-3 TRBV28 TRBD1 - CASSYGTGTTDTQYF TGTGCCAGCAGTTATGGGACAGGGACCACAGATACGCAGTATTTT
TRBJ1-3 TRBV9 - - CASSVELAGSPGNTIYF TGTGCCAGCAGCGTAGAATTGGCGGGGTCGCCTGGAAACACCATATATTTT
TRBJ2-7 TRBV5-1 TRBD1 - CASSLGDSSYEQYF TGCGCCAGCAGCTTGGGGGACAGCTCCTACGAGCAGTACTTC
TRBJ1-1 TRBV21-1 - - CASSKALSGANTEAFF TGTGCCAGCAGCAAAGCGCTTTCAGGAGCTAACACTGAAGCTTTCTTT
TRBJ2-1 TRBV24-1 TRBD2 - CATSDPGGLAGGNEQFF TGTGCCACCAGTGACCCCGGGGGACTAGCGGGAGGGAATGAGCAGTTCTTC
TRBJ2-7 TRBV29-1 TRBD2 few CSVVQGGRYEQYF TGCAGCGTTGTCCAGGGCGGGAGATACGAGCAGTACTTC
TRBJ1-4 TRBV4-2 TRBD1 - CASSQRRGSEKLFF TGTGCCAGCAGCCAACGCAGGGGGAGTGAAAAACTGTTTTTT
TRBJ2-5 TRBV11-3 TRBD2 once CASSRGREETQYF TGTGCCAGCAGCCGAGGGAGGGAAGAGACCCAGTACTTC
TRBJ2-4 TRBV6-2/TRBV6-3 - - CASSTVGNIQYF TGTGCCAGCAGCACCGTAGGGAACATTCAGTACTTC
TRBJ1-2 TRBV30 - many CAWSPVPRDYGYTF TGTGCCTGGAGTCCGGTGCCACGAGACTATGGCTACACCTTC
TRBJ2-5 TRBV9 TRBD2 - CASSAGTIETQYF TGTGCCAGCAGCGCCGGGACTATTGAGACCCAGTACTTC
TRBJ2-2 TRBV19 - - CASTGPNTGELFF TGTGCCAGCACAGGGCCGAACACCGGGGAGCTGTTTTTT
TRBJ1-1 TRBV12-3/TRBV12-4 - - CASSLGARLEAFF TGTGCCAGCAGTTTGGGGGCAAGACTAGAAGCTTTCTTT
TRBJ2-7 TRBV7-6 - - CASSLGSGSSGEQYF TGTGCCAGCAGCTTAGGGAGCGGTTCGTCAGGCGAGCAGTACTTC
TRBJ1-1 TRBV29-1 - - CSVGLGTWGTEAFF TGCAGCGTTGGACTGGGGACCTGGGGCACTGAAGCTTTCTTT
TRBJ2-3 TRBV9 - - CASSAQLGRSTDTQYF TGTGCCAGCAGCGCCCAACTTGGGAGAAGCACAGATACGCAGTATTTT
TRBJ1-3 TRBV7-8 - - CASSITGGGNTIYF TGTGCCAGCAGCATAACGGGAGGGGGAAACACCATATATTTT
TRBJ2-2 TRBV9 TRBD2 once CASGGQGGVGLAGSGELFF TGTGCCAGCGGTGGCCAGGGTGGAGTGGGACTAGCGGGATCCGGGGAGCTGTTTTTT
TRBJ2-1 TRBV28 TRBD2 - CASSPSGRGNEQFF TGTGCCAGCAGTCCAAGCGGGAGGGGGAATGAGCAGTTCTTC